This TCR beta chain was observed in a study of cytomegalovirus exposure and HLA in healthy donors. As for the study in general: Findings of an earlier analysis included about 120 million unique TCR beta sequences from some 180 million T cells.

As concerns this clone: The antigen remains undetermined.

PCR primers comprised 60 Vbeta and 13 Jbeta primers. The assay was immunoSEQ multiplex PCR, and TCRdb's table has in-frame clones only and misses some. The profile shows 75,000 to 95,000 clones, roughly 78% of them singletons. Findings and caveats of the study: 164 TCR beta chains were listed as cytomegalovirus-associated. Reported findings show TCR beta sequences accurately forecast HLA-A and HLA-B alleles in most subjects. Compared with the approximately 700-donor mean, an Asian-associated ancestry cluster reportedly had fewer N-insertions, according to a later analysis.

The germline gives CDR1 MDHEN, CDR2 SYDVKM. V was cut by 1 base and J by 1 base, with 13 bases left in between. This CDR3 is built from 16 residues. The sequencing sample was made of PBMCs. The origin of this receptor is a male donor in good health and CMV-seropositive. This sequence joins TRBV28 and TRBJ1-2; D is possibly TRBD1 (6 bases). DNA for the CDR3: TGTGCCAGCAGTTTATTGGTCAGGGGAGATAACTATGGCTACACCTTC. This sequence encodes CASSLLVRGDNYGYTF.